The rows below give T cell receptor beta chains drawn from one sample of a study of shared clonotypes between healthy human individuals. This table comes from immunoSEQ multiplex PCR, and its TCRdb copy is limited to in-frame clones, with some not included. This sample has fewer than 3 million clones; roughly 92% occur once, and the top ten carry around 0.38%. The material sequenced was naive CD4+ T cells from PBMCs. Source of these receptors: a man aged 18 to 29 in good health. Some clones in this sample may be carry-over from other donors' samples. Each CDR3 is given with its conserved first and last residue. Fields, in order: J gene, clone size, V gene, D gene, CDR3 protein, CDR3 DNA. The D gene is left open where the match is weak. Some rows mark clone size as missing; the rest say once, few, many or name a class of expanded clone.

J gene: TRBJ2-1; clone size: .; V gene: TRBV18; D gene: .; CDR3 protein: CASSSQGPAYNEQFF; CDR3 DNA: TGTGCCAGCTCATCCCAGGGGCCGGCCTACAATGAGCAGTTCTTC
J gene: TRBJ2-5; clone size: .; V gene: TRBV29-1; D gene: TRBD2; CDR3 protein: CSVVTSGTETQYF; CDR3 DNA: TGCAGCGTTGTGACTAGCGGGACAGAGACCCAGTACTTC
J gene: TRBJ1-4; clone size: .; V gene: TRBV15; D gene: TRBD1; CDR3 protein: CATSSPGTGEGEKLFF; CDR3 DNA: TGTGCCACCAGCAGTCCCGGGACAGGGGAAGGTGAAAAACTGTTTTTT
J gene: TRBJ2-7; clone size: .; V gene: TRBV4-3; D gene: .; CDR3 protein: CASSRGSGDSSYEQYF; CDR3 DNA: TGCGCCAGCAGCCGGGGAAGCGGGGACAGCTCCTACGAGCAGTACTTC
J gene: TRBJ2-4; clone size: .; V gene: TRBV7-8; D gene: TRBD1; CDR3 protein: CASSFRTGGTQNIQYF; CDR3 DNA: TGTGCCAGCAGCTTTAGGACAGGGGGGACCCAAAACATTCAGTACTTC
J gene: TRBJ2-3; clone size: .; V gene: TRBV5-1; D gene: .; CDR3 protein: CASSLSPQRGFTDTQYF; CDR3 DNA: TGCGCCAGCAGCTTGAGTCCTCAGAGGGGGTTCACAGATACGCAGTATTTT
J gene: TRBJ2-7; clone size: .; V gene: TRBV7-2; D gene: TRBD1; CDR3 protein: CASRQIVGTGFYEQYF; CDR3 DNA: TGTGCCAGCAGACAAATCGTTGGGACAGGGTTTTACGAGCAGTACTTC
J gene: TRBJ2-2; clone size: once; V gene: TRBV6-5; D gene: .; CDR3 protein: CASRFRQFTGELFF; CDR3 DNA: TGTGCCAGCAGATTCAGGCAGTTCACCGGGGAGCTGTTTTTT
J gene: TRBJ1-3; clone size: .; V gene: TRBV4-1; D gene: TRBD1; CDR3 protein: CASSHSDRGRNTIYF; CDR3 DNA: TGCGCCAGCAGCCACAGTGACAGGGGTAGAAACACCATATATTTT
J gene: TRBJ2-7; clone size: .; V gene: TRBV7-9; D gene: .; CDR3 protein: CASSLARYTSSYEQYF; CDR3 DNA: TGTGCCAGCAGCTTAGCCCGTTATACTAGCTCCTACGAGCAGTACTTC
J gene: TRBJ2-6; clone size: .; V gene: TRBV30; D gene: TRBD2; CDR3 protein: CAWSRTSGRVWANVLTF; CDR3 DNA: TGTGCCTGGAGTAGGACTAGCGGGAGAGTCTGGGCCAACGTCCTGACTTTC
J gene: TRBJ2-1; clone size: .; V gene: TRBV5-6; D gene: .; CDR3 protein: CASSYPSSSYNEQFF; CDR3 DNA: TGTGCCAGCAGCTACCCCAGTAGCTCCTACAATGAGCAGTTCTTC
J gene: TRBJ2-7; clone size: .; V gene: TRBV11-2; D gene: .; CDR3 protein: CASSLGLRYEQYF; CDR3 DNA: TGTGCCAGCAGCTTGGGTCTTCGCTACGAGCAGTACTTC
J gene: TRBJ2-2; clone size: .; V gene: TRBV7-3; D gene: TRBD2; CDR3 protein: CASSLDPPGLGFVGELFF; CDR3 DNA: TGTGCCAGCAGCCTCGACCCCCCAGGACTAGGGTTCGTCGGGGAGCTGTTTTTT
J gene: TRBJ2-1; clone size: once; V gene: TRBV9; D gene: TRBD1; CDR3 protein: CASSAAGTGGSVNEQFF; CDR3 DNA: TGTGCCAGCAGCGCGGCCGGGACAGGGGGGTCCGTCAATGAGCAGTTCTTC
J gene: TRBJ2-1; clone size: .; V gene: TRBV12-5; D gene: TRBD2; CDR3 protein: CASGNSSGRHNEQFF; CDR3 DNA: TGTGCTAGTGGTAATTCTAGCGGGAGGCACAATGAGCAGTTCTTC
J gene: TRBJ2-7; clone size: .; V gene: TRBV5-6; D gene: .; CDR3 protein: CASSPLGGYEQYF; CDR3 DNA: TGTGCCAGCAGCCCCCTGGGGGGATACGAGCAGTACTTC
J gene: TRBJ2-5; clone size: .; V gene: TRBV18; D gene: TRBD1; CDR3 protein: CASSPARGQLETQYF; CDR3 DNA: TGTGCCAGCTCACCAGCCAGGGGGCAGTTAGAGACCCAGTACTTC
J gene: TRBJ1-2; clone size: .; V gene: TRBV28; D gene: TRBD1; CDR3 protein: CASSPGTGGKGPYGYTF; CDR3 DNA: TGTGCCAGCAGTCCCGGGACAGGGGGAAAGGGGCCCTATGGCTACACCTTC
J gene: TRBJ1-6; clone size: .; V gene: TRBV30; D gene: TRBD1; CDR3 protein: CAWRTWGQGVSPLHF; CDR3 DNA: TGTGCCTGGAGGACATGGGGACAGGGTGTTTCACCCCTCCACTTT
J gene: TRBJ1-2; clone size: .; V gene: TRBV6-5; D gene: .; CDR3 protein: CASSYGPGNYGYTF; CDR3 DNA: TGTGCCAGCAGTTACGGCCCGGGAAACTATGGCTACACCTTC
J gene: TRBJ2-7; clone size: .; V gene: TRBV30; D gene: .; CDR3 protein: CAWSGLRGQQYF; CDR3 DNA: TGTGCCTGGAGTGGCCTCAGGGGACAGCAGTACTTC
J gene: TRBJ2-3; clone size: .; V gene: TRBV4-2; D gene: TRBD2; CDR3 protein: CASSQEFGRASSFTDTQYF; CDR3 DNA: TGTGCCAGCAGCCAAGAGTTCGGGAGGGCCTCGTCCTTCACAGATACGCAGTATTTT
J gene: TRBJ2-7; clone size: .; V gene: TRBV28; D gene: TRBD2; CDR3 protein: CASSALALSSYEQYF; CDR3 DNA: TGTGCCAGCAGTGCACTAGCGTTGAGCTCCTACGAGCAGTACTTC
J gene: TRBJ2-5; clone size: few; V gene: TRBV9; D gene: TRBD2; CDR3 protein: CASSVARLAGVETQYF; CDR3 DNA: TGTGCCAGCAGCGTGGCCAGGCTAGCGGGAGTAGAGACCCAGTACTTC
J gene: TRBJ2-1; clone size: .; V gene: TRBV5-1; D gene: TRBD1; CDR3 protein: CASSQATGSYNEQFF; CDR3 DNA: TGCGCCAGCAGCCAAGCGACAGGGTCGTACAATGAGCAGTTCTTC
J gene: TRBJ2-5; clone size: .; V gene: TRBV15; D gene: TRBD2; CDR3 protein: CATSRGRTSGTQETQYF; CDR3 DNA: TGTGCCACCAGCAGAGGGCGAACTAGCGGAACTCAAGAGACCCAGTACTTC
J gene: TRBJ2-7; clone size: .; V gene: TRBV6-5; D gene: .; CDR3 protein: CASSGQTYEQYF; CDR3 DNA: TGTGCCAGCAGTGGCCAAACCTACGAGCAGTACTTC
J gene: TRBJ2-1; clone size: .; V gene: TRBV29-1; D gene: .; CDR3 protein: CSVVGPGYEQFF; CDR3 DNA: TGCAGCGTTGTAGGCCCGGGCTATGAGCAGTTCTTC
J gene: TRBJ2-7; clone size: .; V gene: TRBV9; D gene: .; CDR3 protein: CASSVAGIAALREQYF; CDR3 DNA: TGTGCCAGCAGCGTAGCGGGAATAGCGGCACTACGGGAGCAGTACTTC
J gene: TRBJ2-5; clone size: .; V gene: TRBV6-6; D gene: TRBD2; CDR3 protein: CASSWTSGRAPETQYF; CDR3 DNA: TGTGCCAGCAGCTGGACTAGCGGGAGGGCCCCAGAGACCCAGTACTTC
J gene: TRBJ2-3; clone size: .; V gene: TRBV28; D gene: .; CDR3 protein: CASSSGGSDTQYF; CDR3 DNA: TGTGCCAGCAGTTCAGGAGGCTCAGATACGCAGTATTTT
J gene: TRBJ1-1; clone size: .; V gene: TRBV28; D gene: .; CDR3 protein: CATTTGYEAFF; CDR3 DNA: TGTGCCACCACGACAGGCTATGAAGCTTTCTTT
J gene: TRBJ1-3; clone size: .; V gene: TRBV30; D gene: TRBD1; CDR3 protein: CAWRGGQGLSGNTIYF; CDR3 DNA: TGTGCCTGGAGGGGGGGACAGGGTCTGTCTGGAAACACCATATATTTT
J gene: TRBJ2-3; clone size: .; V gene: TRBV5-1; D gene: TRBD2; CDR3 protein: CASSFAAGVGDTQYF; CDR3 DNA: TGCGCCAGCAGCTTTGCGGCGGGAGTGGGAGATACGCAGTATTTT
J gene: TRBJ1-1; clone size: once; V gene: TRBV11-3; D gene: .; CDR3 protein: CASSQGRMNTEAFF; CDR3 DNA: TGTGCCAGCAGTCAGGGGAGGATGAACACTGAAGCTTTCTTT
J gene: TRBJ2-7; clone size: .; V gene: TRBV11-3; D gene: .; CDR3 protein: CASSLAGGTYEQYF; CDR3 DNA: TGTGCCAGCAGCTTAGCTGGAGGGACCTACGAGCAGTACTTC
J gene: TRBJ2-4; clone size: once; V gene: TRBV4-2; D gene: TRBD2; CDR3 protein: CASSQDGAGVAKNIQYF; CDR3 DNA: TGTGCCAGCAGCCAAGATGGGGCGGGGGTCGCCAAAAACATTCAGTACTTC
J gene: TRBJ2-4; clone size: .; V gene: TRBV19; D gene: TRBD1; CDR3 protein: CASSDRGSKNIQYF; CDR3 DNA: TGTGCCAGTTCCGACAGGGGTTCCAAAAACATTCAGTACTTC
J gene: TRBJ1-2; clone size: once; V gene: TRBV11-3; D gene: .; CDR3 protein: CASSLVAQEPNYGYTF; CDR3 DNA: TGTGCCAGCAGCTTAGTGGCGCAGGAGCCTAACTATGGCTACACCTTC
J gene: TRBJ2-1; clone size: .; V gene: TRBV11-2; D gene: .; CDR3 protein: CASSPLMAGNEQFF; CDR3 DNA: TGTGCCAGCAGCCCCCTGATGGCCGGCAATGAGCAGTTCTTC
J gene: TRBJ2-1; clone size: .; V gene: TRBV9; D gene: .; CDR3 protein: CASSVGLGYNEQFF; CDR3 DNA: TGTGCCAGCAGCGTAGGTCTGGGATACAATGAGCAGTTCTTC
J gene: TRBJ1-4; clone size: once; V gene: TRBV6-5; D gene: .; CDR3 protein: CASSYGGAGTNEKLFF; CDR3 DNA: TGTGCCAGCAGTTACGGTGGGGCTGGAACTAATGAAAAACTGTTTTTT
J gene: TRBJ2-7; clone size: .; V gene: TRBV9; D gene: .; CDR3 protein: CASSVEGGKAYEQYF; CDR3 DNA: TGTGCCAGCAGCGTAGAAGGGGGTAAGGCCTACGAGCAGTACTTC
J gene: TRBJ1-4; clone size: .; V gene: TRBV9; D gene: .; CDR3 protein: CASGRVGEKLFF; CDR3 DNA: TGTGCCAGCGGCCGGGTTGGTGAAAAACTGTTTTTT
J gene: TRBJ2-7; clone size: .; V gene: TRBV9; D gene: TRBD2; CDR3 protein: CASSASGVSSYEQYF; CDR3 DNA: TGTGCCAGCAGCGCAAGCGGGGTTAGCTCCTACGAGCAGTACTTC
J gene: TRBJ2-4; clone size: .; V gene: TRBV5-8; D gene: TRBD2; CDR3 protein: CASSLQAMTGGMNIQYF; CDR3 DNA: TGTGCCAGCAGCTTGCAGGCCATGACGGGAGGGATGAACATTCAGTACTTC
J gene: TRBJ2-5; clone size: .; V gene: TRBV15; D gene: .; CDR3 protein: CATSGRRAQETQYF; CDR3 DNA: TGTGCCACCAGCGGTCGCAGGGCCCAAGAGACCCAGTACTTC
J gene: TRBJ2-1; clone size: .; V gene: TRBV20-1; D gene: .; CDR3 protein: CSARGIEEQFF; CDR3 DNA: TGCAGTGCTAGAGGAATAGAGGAGCAGTTCTTC
J gene: TRBJ1-3; clone size: once; V gene: TRBV15; D gene: TRBD1; CDR3 protein: CATSRPGQGSTIYF; CDR3 DNA: TGTGCCACCAGCAGACCGGGACAGGGATCCACCATATATTTT
J gene: TRBJ2-7; clone size: .; V gene: TRBV2; D gene: .; CDR3 protein: CASKTGPVEQYF; CDR3 DNA: TGTGCCAGCAAAACCGGACCCGTCGAGCAGTACTTC
J gene: TRBJ2-2; clone size: .; V gene: TRBV18; D gene: TRBD2; CDR3 protein: CASSPALAATGELFF; CDR3 DNA: TGTGCCAGCTCACCGGCACTAGCGGCCACCGGGGAGCTGTTTTTT
J gene: TRBJ1-4; clone size: .; V gene: TRBV9; D gene: TRBD1; CDR3 protein: CASSGRQGTTNEKLFF; CDR3 DNA: TGTGCCAGCAGCGGCCGACAGGGGACAACTAATGAAAAACTGTTTTTT
J gene: TRBJ2-7; clone size: .; V gene: TRBV19; D gene: .; CDR3 protein: CASSSQGFPSTEQYF; CDR3 DNA: TGTGCCAGTAGTTCTCAGGGTTTCCCGTCCACCGAGCAGTACTTC
J gene: TRBJ1-5; clone size: .; V gene: TRBV19; D gene: TRBD1; CDR3 protein: CASSIHPARGFRVWNQPQHF; CDR3 DNA: TGTGCCAGTAGTATACACCCGGCCAGGGGGTTTCGAGTGTGGAATCAGCCCCAGCATTTT
J gene: TRBJ2-5; clone size: .; V gene: TRBV19; D gene: .; CDR3 protein: CASSIRGTETQYF; CDR3 DNA: TGTGCCAGTAGTATTCGGGGGACAGAGACCCAGTACTTC